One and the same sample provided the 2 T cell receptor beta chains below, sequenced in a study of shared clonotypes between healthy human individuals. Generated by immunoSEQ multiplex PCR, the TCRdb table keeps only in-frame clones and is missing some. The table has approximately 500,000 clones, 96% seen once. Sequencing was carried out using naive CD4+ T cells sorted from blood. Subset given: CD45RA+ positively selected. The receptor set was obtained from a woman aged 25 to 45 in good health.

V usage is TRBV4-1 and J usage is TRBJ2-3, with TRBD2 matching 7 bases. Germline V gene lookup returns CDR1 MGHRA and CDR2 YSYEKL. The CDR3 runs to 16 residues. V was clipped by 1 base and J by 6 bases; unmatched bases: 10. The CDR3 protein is CASSQAPASGADTQYF. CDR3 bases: TGCGCCAGCAGCCAAGCCCCCGCTAGCGGCGCGGATACGCAGTATTTT.

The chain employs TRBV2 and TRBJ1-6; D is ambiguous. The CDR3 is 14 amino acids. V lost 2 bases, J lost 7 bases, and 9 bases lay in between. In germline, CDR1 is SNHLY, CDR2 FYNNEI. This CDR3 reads CASSELSANSPLHF. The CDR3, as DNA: TGTGCCAGCAGTGAATTATCGGCAAATTCACCCCTCCACTTT.